Listed below are T cell receptor beta chains from one sample, sequenced in a study of cytomegalovirus exposure and HLA in healthy donors. The assay was immunoSEQ multiplex PCR, and TCRdb's table has in-frame clones only and misses some. The sample includes under 250,000 clones, around 81% of them seen just once. The sequenced material came from PBMCs. These receptors all stem from a woman in her sixties in good health and CMV-seropositive. Both conserved end residues are trimmed from each CDR3.

TRBV7-9,TRBJ1-1,ASSYPHGDSGDEAF
TRBV28,TRBJ2-7,ASTQGGSYEQY
TRBV5-1,TRBJ1-2,ASSLDSPNYGYT
TRBV5-1,TRBJ1-1,ASSSWPHTEAF
TRBV28,TRBJ2-2,ASRSTNTGELF
TRBV6-6,TRBJ1-2,ASSYLRDGYT
TRBV27,TRBJ1-2,ASTTGQGNYGYT
TRBV11-3,TRBJ2-1,ASSFGAGEQF
TRBV6-4,TRBJ1-2,ASSAGVGDYGYT
TRBV10-3,TRBJ2-1,AISPRGSYNEQF
TRBV30,TRBJ1-3,AWSVQSGGNTIY
TRBV6-6,TRBJ2-7,ASSYSRTVEQY
TRBV7-9,TRBJ2-7,ASSPWTSGLNEQY
TRBV11-2,TRBJ2-3,ASNLVGGRGKNTQY
TRBV27,TRBJ2-2,ASSYGPGQGNTGELF
TRBV11-2,TRBJ1-4,ASNQGQSTNEKLF
TRBV7-2,TRBJ2-2,ASSRRTRGNTGELF
TRBV29-1,TRBJ2-3,SVSFLSSTDTQY
TRBV19,TRBJ2-7,ASSEIRTGSYEQY
TRBV18,TRBJ1-2,ASSGGTGNYGYT
TRBV11-3,TRBJ2-7,ASSSGTGGAYEQY
TRBV28,TRBJ1-2,ASSRTVDYGYT
TRBV6-5,TRBJ2-7,ASSRTGTAIYEQY
TRBV29-1,TRBJ1-1,SVGGTGNTEAF
TRBV15,TRBJ2-6,ATSRDHGRSPGANVLT
TRBV27,TRBJ1-2,ASSKTGGWGYT
TRBV19,TRBJ2-5,ASSRGALAGGRETQY
TRBV7-3,TRBJ2-1,ASSYGGESEQF
TRBV7-9,TRBJ1-4,ASSSIRQNNEKLF
TRBV7-2,TRBJ1-3,ASSLVEGKVGTIY
TRBV28,TRBJ2-7,ASSPRRGRSDEQY
TRBV10-3,TRBJ2-1,AITGLAGSSYNEQF
TRBV28,TRBJ2-7,ASSFPLTGYEQY
TRBV5-1,TRBJ1-1,ASNGRQRGNTEAF
TRBV4-1,TRBJ2-1,ASSQTGGTSGRWLSYNEQF
TRBV6-1,TRBJ2-1,ASSESTSRHNEQF
TRBV2,TRBJ2-2,ASRGQGTGELF
TRBV7-6,TRBJ1-4,ASSLGGQVNEKLF
TRBV7-9,TRBJ1-4,ASSLVWGNEKLF
TRBV6-5,TRBJ2-7,ASSYSEREAYEQY
TRBV28,TRBJ1-2,ASSPQGAYGYT
TRBV5-6,TRBJ1-1,ASSWGTRGEAF
TRBV7-9,TRBJ1-2,AWPEGDGYT
TRBV29-1,TRBJ2-3,SVGTSGSTDTQY
TRBV4-1,TRBJ2-7,ASSQDWGGRGEQY
TRBV6-1,TRBJ2-7,ASSVTYEQY
TRBV19,TRBJ2-1,ASSRLAGGAGNEQF
TRBV28,TRBJ1-2,ASRKGDGYT
TRBV6-1,TRBJ1-2,ASSETPGGYT
TRBV2,TRBJ2-5,ASSDDRGDQETQY
TRBV6-6,TRBJ2-1,ASTSSGRAVHEQF
TRBV6-5,TRBJ1-2,ASRVTGRSTYT
TRBV4-1,TRBJ2-3,ASSQGLARGTDTQY
TRBV11-2,TRBJ1-1,ASSLGGADTEAF
TRBV5-4,TRBJ2-3,ASSLDRGTDTQY
TRBV9,TRBJ2-3,ASSVVAGEVTDTQY
TRBV15,TRBJ1-5,ATSRDRGEAH
TRBV28,TRBJ1-1,ASSLEHKGAF